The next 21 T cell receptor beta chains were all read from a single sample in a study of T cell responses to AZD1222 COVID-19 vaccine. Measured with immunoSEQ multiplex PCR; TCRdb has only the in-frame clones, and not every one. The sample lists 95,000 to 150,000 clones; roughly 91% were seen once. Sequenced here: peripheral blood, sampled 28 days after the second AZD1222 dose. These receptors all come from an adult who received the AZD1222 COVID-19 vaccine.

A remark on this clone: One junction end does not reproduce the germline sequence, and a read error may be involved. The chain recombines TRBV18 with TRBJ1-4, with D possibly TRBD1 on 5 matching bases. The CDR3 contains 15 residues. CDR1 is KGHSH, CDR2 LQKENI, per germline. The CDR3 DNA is TGTGCCAGCTCACCAGGGACTGGAACTTATGAAAAACTGTTTTTT. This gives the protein CASSPGTGTYEKLFF.

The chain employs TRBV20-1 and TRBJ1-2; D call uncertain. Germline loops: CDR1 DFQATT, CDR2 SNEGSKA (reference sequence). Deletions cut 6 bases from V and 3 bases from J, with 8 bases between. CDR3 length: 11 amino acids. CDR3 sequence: CSAHGDYGYTF. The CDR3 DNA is TGCAGTGCCCACGGGGACTATGGCTACACCTTC.

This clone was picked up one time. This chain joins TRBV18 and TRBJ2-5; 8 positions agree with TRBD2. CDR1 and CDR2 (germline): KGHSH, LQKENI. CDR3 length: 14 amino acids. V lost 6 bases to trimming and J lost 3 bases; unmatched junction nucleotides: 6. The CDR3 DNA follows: TGTGCCAGCTCTCCTGGACTAGCTGAAGAGACCCAGTACTTC. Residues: CASSPGLAEETQYF.

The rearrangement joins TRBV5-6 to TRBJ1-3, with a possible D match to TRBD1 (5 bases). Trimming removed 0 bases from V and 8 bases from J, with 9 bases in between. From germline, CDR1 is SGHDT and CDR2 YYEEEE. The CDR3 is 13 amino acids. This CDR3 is CASSLARAHTIYF. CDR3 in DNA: TGTGCCAGCAGCTTGGCCAGGGCTCACACCATATATTTT.

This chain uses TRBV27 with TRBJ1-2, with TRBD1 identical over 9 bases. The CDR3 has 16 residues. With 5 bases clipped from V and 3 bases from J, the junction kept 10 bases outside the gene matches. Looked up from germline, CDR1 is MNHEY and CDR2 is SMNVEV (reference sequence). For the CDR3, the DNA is TGTGCCAGCAGTCCCGGGACAGGGCTCCCTCACTATGGCTACACCTTC. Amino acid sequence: CASSPGTGLPHYGYTF.

CDR3 DNA sequence: TGTGCCAGCAAACAGGGGTTTGGGGCCAACGTCCTGACTTTC. It codes for CASKQGFGANVLTF. The chain links TRBV27 to TRBJ2-6; 7 bases agree with TRBD1. Trimming at V came to 7 bases and at J to 3 bases, leaving 3 bases not matched to a gene. Germline V gene sequence: CDR1 MNHEY, CDR2 SMNVEV (reference sequence). The CDR3 covers 14 residues.

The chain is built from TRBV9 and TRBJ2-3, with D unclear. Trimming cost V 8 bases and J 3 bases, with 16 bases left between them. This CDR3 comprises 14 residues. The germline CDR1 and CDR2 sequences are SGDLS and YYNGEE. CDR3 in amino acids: CASSAAGPTDTQYF. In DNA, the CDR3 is TGTGCCAGTTCTGCGGCTGGGCCTACAGATACGCAGTATTTT.

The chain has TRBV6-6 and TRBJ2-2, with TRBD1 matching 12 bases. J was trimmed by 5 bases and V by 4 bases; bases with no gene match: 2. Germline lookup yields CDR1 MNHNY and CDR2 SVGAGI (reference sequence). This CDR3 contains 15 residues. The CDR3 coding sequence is TGTGCCAGCAGTTGGGACAGGGGGCGAACCGGGGAGCTGTTTTTT. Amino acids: CASSWDRGRTGELFF.

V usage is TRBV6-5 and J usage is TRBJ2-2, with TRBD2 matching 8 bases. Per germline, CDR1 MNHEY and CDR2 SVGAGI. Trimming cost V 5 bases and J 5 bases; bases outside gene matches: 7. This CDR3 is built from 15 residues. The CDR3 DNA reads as TGTGCCAGCAGTCCCGGGGGGGCTCGGACCGGGGAGCTGTTTTTT. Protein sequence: CASSPGGARTGELFF.

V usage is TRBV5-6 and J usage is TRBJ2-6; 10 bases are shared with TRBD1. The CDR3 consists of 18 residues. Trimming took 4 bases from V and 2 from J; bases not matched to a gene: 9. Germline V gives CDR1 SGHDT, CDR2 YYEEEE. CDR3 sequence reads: CASSPSPGTGAGANVLTF. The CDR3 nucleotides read TGTGCCAGCAGCCCCAGTCCCGGGACAGGGGCTGGGGCCAACGTCCTGACTTTC.

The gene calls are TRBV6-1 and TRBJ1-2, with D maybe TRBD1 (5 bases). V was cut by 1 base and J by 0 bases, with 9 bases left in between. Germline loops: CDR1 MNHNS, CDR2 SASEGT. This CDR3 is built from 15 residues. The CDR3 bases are TGTGCCAGCAGTGAAGGTAGACAGACTAACTATGGCTACACCTTC. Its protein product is CASSEGRQTNYGYTF.

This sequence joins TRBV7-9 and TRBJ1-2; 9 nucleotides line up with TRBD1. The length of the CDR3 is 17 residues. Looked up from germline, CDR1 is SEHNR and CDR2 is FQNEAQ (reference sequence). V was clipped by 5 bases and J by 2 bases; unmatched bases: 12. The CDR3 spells CASSLLIGQGLNYGYTF. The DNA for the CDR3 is TGTGCCAGCAGCCTCTTAATTGGACAGGGGCTGAACTATGGCTACACCTTC.

CDR3 region: CASSLARNQPQHF. The DNA for the CDR3 is TGTGCCAGCAGCTTGGCCAGGAATCAGCCCCAGCATTTT. This chain connects TRBV5-6 to TRBJ1-5, with D unresolved. The CDR3 length is 13 residues. V lost 0 bases to trimming and J lost 4 bases, with 5 bases between them. Germline V gene data show CDR1 as SGHDT and CDR2 as YYEEEE.

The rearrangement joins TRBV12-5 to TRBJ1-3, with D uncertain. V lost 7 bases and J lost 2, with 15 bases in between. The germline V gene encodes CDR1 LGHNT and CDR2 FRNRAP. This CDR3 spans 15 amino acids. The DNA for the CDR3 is TGTGCTAGTGTTCCGGACGGAGCCCCTGGAAACACCATATATTTT. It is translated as CASVPDGAPGNTIYF.

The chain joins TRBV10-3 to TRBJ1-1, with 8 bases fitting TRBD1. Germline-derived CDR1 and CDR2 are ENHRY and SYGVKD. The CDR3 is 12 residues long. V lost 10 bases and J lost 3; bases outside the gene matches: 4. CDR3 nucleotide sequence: TGTGCCACCAGGGGGCTTGACACTGAAGCTTTCTTT. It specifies CATRGLDTEAFF.

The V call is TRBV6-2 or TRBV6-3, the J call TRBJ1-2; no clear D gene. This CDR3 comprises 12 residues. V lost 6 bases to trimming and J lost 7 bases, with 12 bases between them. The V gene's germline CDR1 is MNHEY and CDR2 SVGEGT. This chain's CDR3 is CASSPPAAGYTF. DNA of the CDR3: TGTGCCAGCAGCCCTCCAGCAGCTGGCTACACCTTC.

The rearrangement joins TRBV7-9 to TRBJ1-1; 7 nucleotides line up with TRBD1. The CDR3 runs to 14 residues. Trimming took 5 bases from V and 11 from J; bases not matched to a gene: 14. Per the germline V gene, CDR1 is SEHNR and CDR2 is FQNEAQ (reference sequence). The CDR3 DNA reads TGTGCCAGCAGCCAAGCCGGGACAGAGTATCCGGCTTTCTTT. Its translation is CASSQAGTEYPAFF. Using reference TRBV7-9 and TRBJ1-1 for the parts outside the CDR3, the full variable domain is DTGVSQNPRHKITKRGQNVTFRCDPISEHNRLYWYRQTLGQGPEFLTYFQNEAQLEKSRLLSDRFSAERPKGSFSTLEIQRTEQGDSAMYLCASSQAGTEYPAFFGQGTRLTVV.

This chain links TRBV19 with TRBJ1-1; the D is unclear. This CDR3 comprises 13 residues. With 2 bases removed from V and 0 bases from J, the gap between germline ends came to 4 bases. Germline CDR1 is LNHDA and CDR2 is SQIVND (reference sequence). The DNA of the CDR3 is TGTGCCAGTAGTATAACGGTGAACACTGAAGCTTTCTTT. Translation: CASSITVNTEAFF.

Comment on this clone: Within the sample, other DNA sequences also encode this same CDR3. CDR3 nucleotide sequence: TGCGCCAGCCTACTAGGGTGGGGGAACACTGAAGCTTTCTTT. Translating gives CASLLGWGNTEAFF. The chain joins TRBV23-1 to TRBJ1-1, with D unresolved. TRBV23-1 is reported as an ORF; its role is uncertain. The CDR3 spans 14 residues. Trimming took off 8 bases at V and 1 base at J, with 14 bases between the two ends.

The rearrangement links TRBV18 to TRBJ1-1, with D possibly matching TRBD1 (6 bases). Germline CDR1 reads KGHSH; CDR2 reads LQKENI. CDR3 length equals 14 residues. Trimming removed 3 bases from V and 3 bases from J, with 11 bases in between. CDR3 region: CASSPGGADTEAFF. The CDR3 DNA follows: TGTGCCAGCTCACCGGGGGGGGCGGACACTGAAGCTTTCTTT.

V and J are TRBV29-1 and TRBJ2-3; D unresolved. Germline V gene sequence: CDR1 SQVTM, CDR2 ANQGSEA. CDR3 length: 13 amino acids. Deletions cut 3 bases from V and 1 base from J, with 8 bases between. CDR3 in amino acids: CSVDGQRTDTQYF. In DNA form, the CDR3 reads TGCAGCGTTGATGGGCAGCGCACAGATACGCAGTATTTT.